One and the same sample provided the 28 T cell receptor beta chains below, sequenced in a study of blood T cell repertoires in COVID-19. The table came from immunoSEQ multiplex PCR; TCRdb's copy has only in-frame clones and leaves some out. The sample has about 530,000 clones; about 89% are singletons. Sequencing used peripheral blood. All receptors come from a woman in her forties or fifties with COVID-19, enrolled during active disease.

This chain links TRBV28 with TRBJ1-6; D is possibly TRBD1 (6 bases). From germline, CDR1 is MDHEN and CDR2 SYDVKM. The V end was cut by 2 bases, the J end by 8 bases, with 10 bases between. This CDR3 is 14 amino acids long. DNA of the CDR3: TGTGCCAGCAGTTTAATAGGGGGTTATTCACCCCTCCACTTT. This sequence encodes CASSLIGGYSPLHF.

The genes are TRBV9 and TRBJ1-1; tentative D call: TRBD1 (6 bases). Trimming cost V 0 bases and J 1 base, with 16 bases left between them. There are 17 residues in the CDR3. Per the germline V gene, CDR1 is SGDLS and CDR2 is YYNGEE. The CDR3 sequence is CASSVESGGRENTEAFF. In nucleotides, the CDR3 is TGTGCCAGCAGCGTAGAATCGGGGGGCAGGGAGAACACTGAAGCTTTCTTT. Filled out from reference TRBV9 and TRBJ1-1, the complete variable domain reads DSGVTQTPKHLITATGQRVTLRCSPRSGDLSVYWYQQSLDQGLQFLIQYYNGEERAKGNILERFSAQQFPDLHSELNLSSLELGDSALYFCASSVESGGRENTEAFFGQGTRLTVV.

This clone was found a few times. The rearrangement joins TRBV30 to TRBJ2-2; a weak D match, TRBD1 (6 bases). With 2 bases removed from V and 3 bases from J, the gap between germline ends came to 25 bases. In germline, CDR1 is GTSNPN, CDR2 SVGIG (reference sequence). This CDR3 has 19 residues. The CDR3, as DNA: TGTGCCTGGAGTTGGAGTCCGTTCCGCCAGGGGACGTACACCGGGGAGCTGTTTTTT. This codes for CAWSWSPFRQGTYTGELFF.

Notes on this clone: Other DNA sequences in the sample encode the same CDR3. CDR3 in amino acids: CASSVVPGGYEQYF. As DNA, the CDR3 is TGTGCCAGCAGCGTAGTACCCGGCGGTTACGAGCAGTACTTC. The chain recombines TRBV9 with TRBJ2-7, with no clear D. Germline V lookup: CDR1 SGDLS, CDR2 YYNGEE. With 0 bases removed from V and 4 bases from J, the gap between germline ends came to 11 bases. There are 14 residues in the CDR3.

The chain uses TRBV9 and TRBJ1-2; TRBD1 aligns across 8 bases. Per germline, CDR1 SGDLS and CDR2 YYNGEE. The CDR3 extends over 14 amino acids. Losses at the gene ends were 6 bases for V and 8 bases for J; bases not matched to a gene: 12. The chain's CDR3 is CASKINQGAGGYTF. In DNA form, the CDR3 reads TGTGCCAGCAAGATAAACCAGGGGGCGGGCGGCTACACCTTC.

This chain uses TRBV2 with TRBJ1-2, with 7 bases that match TRBD1. The CDR3 is made up of 13 amino acids. Trimming took 6 bases from V and 4 from J; bases not matched to a gene: 5. Germline CDR1 and CDR2: SNHLY and FYNNEI. CDR3 in DNA: TGTGCCAGCAGGGATGACAGGGTCTATGGCTACACCTTC. Its translation: CASRDDRVYGYTF.

The chain links TRBV9 to TRBJ1-2; a possible D gene is TRBD1 (5 bases). This CDR3 comprises 13 residues. Trimming took 3 bases from V and 4 from J, leaving 10 bases between them. Germline lookup yields CDR1 SGDLS and CDR2 YYNGEE. The CDR3 DNA follows: TGTGCCAGCAGCGCCAGACAGACCTATGGCTACACCTTC. This gives the protein CASSARQTYGYTF.

The V gene is TRBV4-1, the J gene TRBJ1-1; D uncertain. Germline CDR1 and CDR2: MGHRA and YSYEKL. Trimming removed 2 bases from V and 1 base from J, with 8 bases in between. The CDR3 consists of 14 residues. This CDR3 reads CASSQRWRNTEAFF. CDR3 DNA sequence: TGCGCCAGCAGCCAAAGATGGAGGAACACTGAAGCTTTCTTT.

This chain joins TRBV27 and TRBJ2-7; 7 nucleotides align to TRBD1. The junction had 8 bases not matched to a gene; V was cut back by 3 bases and J by 6 bases. Looked up from germline, CDR1 is MNHEY and CDR2 is SMNVEV (reference sequence). The CDR3 has 14 residues. The CDR3: CASSLGETGIEQYF. The CDR3 DNA reads as TGTGCCAGCAGTTTGGGGGAGACAGGGATCGAGCAGTACTTC.

The chain has TRBV6-5 and TRBJ2-1; 8 bases agree with TRBD1. Germline V lookup: CDR1 MNHEY, CDR2 SVGAGI. CDR3 length equals 12 residues. V trimming: 8 bases; J trimming: 12 bases; junction bases outside the gene matches: 9. Here the CDR3 reads CASRPGGTGQFF. As DNA, the CDR3 is TGTGCCAGCCGGCCTGGAGGGACAGGGCAGTTCTTC.

The chain employs TRBV11-2 and TRBJ1-6, with D tentatively TRBD1 (6 bases). Germline CDR1 is SGHAT and CDR2 is FQNNGV. The length of the CDR3 is 16 residues. V dropped 0 bases and J dropped 9 bases, with 15 bases sitting between them. This CDR3 is CASSLDPTGIISPLHF. For the CDR3, the DNA is TGTGCCAGCAGCTTAGATCCCACAGGGATAATTTCACCCCTCCACTTT.

The chain has TRBV3-1 (or the pseudogene TRBV3-2) and TRBJ2-1, with 12 bases fitting TRBD2. CDR3 length: 15 amino acids. Germline V gene lookup returns CDR1 LGHDT and CDR2 YNNKEL (reference sequence). V trimming: 5 bases; J trimming: 7 bases; junction bases outside the gene matches: 6. In DNA form, the CDR3 reads TGTGCCAGCAGCTTAACGACTAGCGGGGGTAATGAGCAGTTCTTC. Translated, it gives CASSLTTSGGNEQFF.

V gene TRBV7-8 combines with J gene TRBJ1-1, with D uncertain. The ends were cut back, 1 base at V and 5 bases at J, with 11 bases in the middle. The CDR3 length is 14 residues. Germline assignment: CDR1 SGHVS and CDR2 FQNEAQ. This CDR3 reads CASSLERDRTEAFF. Here the CDR3 DNA reads TGTGCCAGCAGCTTAGAGAGGGATAGGACTGAAGCTTTCTTT.

CDR3 DNA: TGTGCCAGCAGCCCCTGGGGACTAGCGAGAGACGAGCAGTACTTC. This sequence encodes CASSPWGLARDEQYF. The J gene is TRBJ2-7, the V gene TRBV3-1 (or the pseudogene TRBV3-2); 10 nucleotides agree with TRBD2. Germline trimming cut 4 bases from V and 5 bases from J; bases unmatched to any gene: 8. CDR1 and CDR2 from the germline V gene are LGHDT and YNNKEL (reference sequence). This CDR3 is built from 15 residues.

This clone was picked up a small number of times. The chain couples TRBV5-1 to TRBJ1-1, with 7 bases lining up with TRBD1. Germline CDR1 SGHRS, CDR2 YFSETQ. This CDR3 region has 13 residues. J gave up 5 bases and V 4 bases, and 5 bases lay outside the gene matches. The CDR3 loop is CASSETRGTEAFF. CDR3 DNA sequence: TGCGCCAGCAGCGAAACCAGGGGGACTGAAGCTTTCTTT.

The CDR3 protein is CASSPPGQGSEKLFF. The CDR3 DNA reads TGTGCCAGCAGTCCCCCGGGACAGGGTAGTGAAAAACTGTTTTTT. The J gene is TRBJ1-4, the V gene TRBV6-5; 9 bases are a match to TRBD1. Germline-derived CDR1 and CDR2 are MNHEY and SVGAGI. This CDR3 contains 15 residues. V dropped 5 bases and J dropped 7; count of bases not matched to a gene: 8.

The V gene is TRBV7-8, the J gene TRBJ2-3; D is uncertain. This CDR3 is built from 14 residues. CDR1 SGHVS and CDR2 FQNEAQ come from the germline V gene. V dropped 5 bases and J dropped 0 bases, with 9 bases sitting between them. The CDR3 loop reads CASSVIDSTDTQYF. Written as DNA, the CDR3 is TGTGCCAGCAGCGTAATAGATAGCACAGATACGCAGTATTTT.

V is TRBV5-1 and J is TRBJ2-2, with 11 bases lining up with TRBD1. Losses at the gene ends were 3 bases for V and 4 bases for J; bases not matched to a gene: 5. Germline CDR1 is SGHRS and CDR2 is YFSETQ. CDR3 length: 16 amino acids. CDR3: CASSWTGGAGTGELFF. In DNA, the CDR3 is TGCGCCAGCAGCTGGACAGGGGGCGCGGGCACCGGGGAGCTGTTTTTT.

V usage is TRBV18 and J usage is TRBJ2-7, with 7 bases identical to TRBD1. V lost 6 bases to trimming and J lost 5 bases; unmatched junction nucleotides: 13. The CDR3 consists of 15 residues. CDR1 and CDR2 (germline): KGHSH, LQKENI. The CDR3 coding sequence is TGTGCCAGCTCCCCTCTTACAGGGGTGCTTAACGAGCAGTACTTC. Residues: CASSPLTGVLNEQYF.

In its sample, this clone was seen once. The chain links TRBV2 to TRBJ2-3, with D unclear. This CDR3 comprises 12 residues. Trimming removed 8 bases from V and 2 bases from J, with 8 bases in between. Germline CDR1 is SNHLY and CDR2 is FYNNEI. The chain's CDR3 is CASGPFTDTQYF. CDR3 nucleotides: TGTGCCAGCGGGCCGTTCACAGATACGCAGTATTTT.

The rearrangement joins TRBV19 to TRBJ1-5; D uncertain. Germline V CDR1 and CDR2: LNHDA, SQIVND (reference sequence). This CDR3 comprises 14 residues. V shed 0 bases and J shed 5 bases, with 8 bases lying between them. The CDR3 is CASSIDESDQPQHF. CDR3 DNA: TGTGCCAGTAGTATAGACGAATCAGATCAGCCCCAGCATTTT.

CDR3 in amino acids: CASSLPGAYEQYF. As DNA, the CDR3 is TGTGCCAGCAGTTTGCCGGGGGCCTACGAGCAGTACTTC. V usage is TRBV27 and J usage is TRBJ2-7; TRBD2 might be the D (6 bases). Germline-derived CDR1 and CDR2 are MNHEY and SMNVEV (reference sequence). The CDR3 runs 13 residues. V was trimmed by 3 bases and J by 2 bases, leaving 8 bases between them.

V gene TRBV3-1 (or the pseudogene TRBV3-2) combines with J gene TRBJ2-1; D may be TRBD2 (5 bases). The germline V gene encodes CDR1 LGHDT and CDR2 YNNKEL (reference sequence). CDR3 length equals 14 residues. V lost 0 bases to trimming and J lost 4 bases, with 7 bases between them. The CDR3 protein is CASSQDTGYNEQFF. The CDR3 DNA is TGTGCCAGCAGCCAAGATACGGGGTACAATGAGCAGTTCTTC.

The chain employs TRBV24-1 and TRBJ2-3; 7 nucleotides agree with TRBD1. The germline CDR1 and CDR2 sequences are KGHDR and SFDVKD. Trimming cost V 3 bases and J 0 bases; bases outside gene matches: 5. This CDR3 region has 16 residues. DNA for the CDR3: TGTGCCACCAGTGATCGGGACAGTAAGAGCACAGATACGCAGTATTTT. As protein: CATSDRDSKSTDTQYF.

J is TRBJ2-3 and V is TRBV2; D not certain. Trimming took 7 bases from V and 0 from J, leaving 8 bases between them. Germline CDR1 is SNHLY and CDR2 is FYNNEI. The CDR3 sequence is 13 residues long. CDR3 loop: CASKWASTDTQYF. The CDR3, as DNA: TGTGCCAGCAAGTGGGCTAGCACAGATACGCAGTATTTT.

The chain combines TRBV11-2 with TRBJ1-5, with TRBD1 as a possible D gene (6 bases). V shed 5 bases and J shed 2 bases, with 13 bases lying between them. Germline CDR1 reads SGHAT; CDR2 reads FQNNGV. This CDR3 has 15 amino acids. The CDR3 reads CASSTTGIRNQPQHF. CDR3 bases: TGTGCCAGCAGCACAACAGGGATTCGCAATCAGCCCCAGCATTTT.

This clone was detected only once. The chain couples TRBV2 to TRBJ2-1; TRBD2 matches at 11 bases. The CDR3 covers 15 residues. V dropped 6 bases and J dropped 2; count of bases not matched to a gene: 3. The germline V gene has CDR1 SNHLY and CDR2 FYNNEI. CDR3 in DNA: TGTGCCAGCAGAGCGACTAGCGGGGCCTACAATGAGCAGTTCTTC. The encoded protein is CASRATSGAYNEQFF. Looking up the rest from reference TRBV2 and TRBJ2-1 gives the full variable domain: EPEVTQTPSHQVTQMGQEVILRCVPISNHLYFYWYRQILGQKVEFLVSFYNNEISEKSEIFDDQFSVERPDGSNFTLKIRSTKLEDSAMYFCASRATSGAYNEQFFGPGTRLTVL.

In the case of this clone: The same CDR3 is also encoded by other DNA sequences in this sample. This chain links TRBV24-1 with TRBJ1-2, with 8 bases identical to TRBD1. The CDR3 runs to 13 residues. Germline-derived CDR1 and CDR2 are KGHDR and SFDVKD. Trimming took 7 bases from V and 8 from J; bases not matched to a gene: 8. The CDR3 DNA is TGTGCCACCAGAGGGCAGGGGGCAGACGGCTACACCTTC. Amino acid sequence: CATRGQGADGYTF.